This TCR beta chain was profiled in a study of chemoradiotherapy in HPV16-positive cancers. V was cut by 11 bases and J by 6 bases, with 16 bases left in between. The CDR3 is made up of 12 amino acids. The germline gives CDR1 MNHEY, CDR2 SVGAGI. The assay was immunoSEQ multiplex PCR, and TCRdb's table has in-frame clones only and misses some. The table has 15,000 to 20,000 clones, roughly nine tenths seen once. The material was blood, obtained from a patient who underwent chemoradiotherapy. The chain combines TRBV6-5 with TRBJ1-2, with D possibly TRBD1 on 5 matching bases. This sequence originates from a human donor with HPV-associated anogenital cancer. The CDR3 DNA reads as TGTGCCTCGAGGGGCAGGGAGCATGGCTACACCTTC. It encodes CASRGREHGYTF.